These T cell receptor beta chains were read from a single sample in a study of CD8 T cells in ankylosing spondylitis. TCRdb independently ran MiXCR on the 5' RACE reads; one entry per CDR3 protein. The sample shows some 38,000 distinct CDR3 sequences, 10% of them seen only once. Material for sequencing was blood, either unsorted or a sorted T cell fraction (not recorded which). The receptors here all came from a male donor with ankylosing spondylitis or in good health (not recorded which). Each CDR3 is given without its conserved first and last residue. Fields, in order: J gene, V gene, clone size, CDR3 protein. Clone sizes are shown as once, few or many counts, or a class when the clone is expanded.

>TRBJ2-1|TRBV10-3|many
AITQRPLDEQF
>TRBJ2-5|TRBV18|many
ASSLSGQETQY
>TRBJ2-5|TRBV10-3|many
AISDPGGGRETQY
>TRBJ2-5|TRBV18|many
ASSPGARETQY
>TRBJ2-5|TRBV7-9|many
ASSLAGEPTRETQY
>TRBJ2-1|TRBV10-3|many
AITSGSLGNEQF
>TRBJ1-6|TRBV9|many
ASSSRDRNNSPLH
>TRBJ1-6|TRBV4-2|many
ASSQPDREYDNSPLH
>TRBJ1-1|TRBV20-1|many
SARDRGRANTEAF
>TRBJ1-2|TRBV29-1|many
SVMTGKVYT
>TRBJ2-7|TRBV2|many
ASNGGTGGHEQY